The table lists the clone carrying this T cell receptor (beta chain) with a count of one. Its antigen remains unidentified. Profiled with immunoSEQ multiplex PCR; TCRdb holds only in-frame clones, not every one. The table shows about 400,000 clones, with about 83% occurring only once. As to treatment: roughly 18 received Ad26.COV2.S at low or high dose, single or two shots; roughly 5 received placebo; per-sample allocation not given. The investigators took samples on day 63 after the first vaccine or placebo injection. This sample was included in a study of Ad26.COV2.S vaccination and SARS-CoV-2 variants. V shed 1 base, J shed 6 bases, and the junction held 10 bases outside the gene matches. CDR3 length: 16 amino acids. Per germline, CDR1 SGHDT and CDR2 YYEEEE. Overall study findings and caveats: Non-spike TCR breadth was similar in vaccine and placebo recipients. Vaccinees reportedly had broad spike-specific CD8+ and CD4+ T cell responses.

J is TRBJ2-3 and V is TRBV5-6; 8 bases agree with TRBD2. The sample here was peripheral blood, taken in a trial of Ad26.COV2.S vaccine versus placebo. The receptor was isolated from a person aged 18 to 59 who received the Ad26.COV2.S COVID-19 vaccine or a placebo. The CDR3: CASSLFGRGGPDTQYF. The CDR3 DNA reads TGTGCCAGCAGCTTGTTTGGCCGGGGGGGCCCTGATACGCAGTATTTT.